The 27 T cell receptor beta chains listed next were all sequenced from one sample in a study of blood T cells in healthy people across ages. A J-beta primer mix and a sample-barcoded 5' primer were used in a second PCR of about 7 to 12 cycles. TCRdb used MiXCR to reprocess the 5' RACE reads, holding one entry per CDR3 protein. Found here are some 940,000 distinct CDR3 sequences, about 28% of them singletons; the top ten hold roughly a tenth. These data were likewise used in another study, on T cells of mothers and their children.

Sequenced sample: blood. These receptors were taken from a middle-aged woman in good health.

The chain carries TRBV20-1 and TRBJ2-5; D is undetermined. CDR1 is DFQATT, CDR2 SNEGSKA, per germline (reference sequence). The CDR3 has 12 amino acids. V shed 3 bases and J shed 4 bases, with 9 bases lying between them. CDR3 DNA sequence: TGCAGTGCTAGCGAGGTCGGAGAGACCCAGTACTTC. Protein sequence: CSASEVGETQYF.

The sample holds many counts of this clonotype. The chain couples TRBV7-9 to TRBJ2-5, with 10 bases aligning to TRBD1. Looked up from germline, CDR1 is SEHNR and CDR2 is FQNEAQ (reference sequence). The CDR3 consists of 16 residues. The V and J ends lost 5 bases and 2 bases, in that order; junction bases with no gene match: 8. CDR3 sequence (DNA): TGTGCCAGCAGCCGCCCCGGGACAGGGGTTCAAGAGACCCAGTACTTC. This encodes CASSRPGTGVQETQYF.

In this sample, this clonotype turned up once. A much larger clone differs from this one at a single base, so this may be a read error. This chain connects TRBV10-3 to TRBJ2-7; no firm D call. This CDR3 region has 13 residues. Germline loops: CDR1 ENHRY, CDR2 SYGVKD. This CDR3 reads CAFSTISSYEQYF. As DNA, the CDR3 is TGTGCCTTCAGTACCATAAGCTCCTACGAGCAGTACTTC.

For the CDR3, the DNA is TGCAGTGCTAGAGACCAAATCGGGTGGAGAGCCTACGAGCAGTACTTC. Its translation: CSARDQIGWRAYEQYF. J is TRBJ2-7 and V is TRBV20-1; D remains ambiguous. The germline V gene has CDR1 DFQATT and CDR2 SNEGSKA (reference sequence). This CDR3 is 16 amino acids long. Trimming stripped 0 bases from V and 2 bases from J, with 17 bases between.

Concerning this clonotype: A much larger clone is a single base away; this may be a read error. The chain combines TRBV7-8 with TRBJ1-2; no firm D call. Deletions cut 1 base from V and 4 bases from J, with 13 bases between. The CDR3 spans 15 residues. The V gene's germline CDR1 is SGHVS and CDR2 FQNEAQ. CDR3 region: CASSLGRGFTYGYTF. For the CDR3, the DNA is TGTGCCAGCAGCTTAGGACGAGGCTTTACCTATGGCTACACCTTC.

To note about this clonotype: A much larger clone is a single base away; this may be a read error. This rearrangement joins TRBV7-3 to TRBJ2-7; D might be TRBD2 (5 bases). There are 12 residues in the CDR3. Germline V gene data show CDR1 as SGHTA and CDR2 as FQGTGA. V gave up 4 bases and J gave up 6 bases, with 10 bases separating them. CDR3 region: CASSSIEGEQYF. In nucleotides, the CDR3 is TGTGCCAGCAGCTCGATCGAGGGCGAGCAGTACTTC.

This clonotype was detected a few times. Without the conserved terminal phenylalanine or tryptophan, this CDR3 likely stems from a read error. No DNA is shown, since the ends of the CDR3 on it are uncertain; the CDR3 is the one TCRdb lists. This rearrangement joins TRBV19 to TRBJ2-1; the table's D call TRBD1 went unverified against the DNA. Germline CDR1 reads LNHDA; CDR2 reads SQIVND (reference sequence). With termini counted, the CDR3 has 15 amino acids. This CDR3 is CASSITWRGGYTFGS.

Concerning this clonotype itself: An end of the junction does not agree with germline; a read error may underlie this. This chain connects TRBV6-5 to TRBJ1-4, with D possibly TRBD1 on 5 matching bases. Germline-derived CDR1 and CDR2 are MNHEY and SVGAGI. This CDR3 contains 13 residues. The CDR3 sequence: CASSRTDNEKRFF. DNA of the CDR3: TGTGCCAGCAGTAGGACGGACAATGAAAAACGGTTTTTT.

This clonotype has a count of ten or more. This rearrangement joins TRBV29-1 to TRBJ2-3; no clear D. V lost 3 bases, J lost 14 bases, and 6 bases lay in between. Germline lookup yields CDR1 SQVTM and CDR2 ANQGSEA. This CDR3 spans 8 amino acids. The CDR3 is CSVDLGYF. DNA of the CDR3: TGCAGCGTTGACCTAGGGTATTTT.

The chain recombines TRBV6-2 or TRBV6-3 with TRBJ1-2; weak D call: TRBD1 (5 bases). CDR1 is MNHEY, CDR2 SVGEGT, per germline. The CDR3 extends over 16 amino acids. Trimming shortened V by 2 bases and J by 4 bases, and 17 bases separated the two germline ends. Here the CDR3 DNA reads TGTGCCAGCAGTTACGGGGACGGCCGGCAGCGCTATGGCTACACCTTC. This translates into CASSYGDGRQRYGYTF.

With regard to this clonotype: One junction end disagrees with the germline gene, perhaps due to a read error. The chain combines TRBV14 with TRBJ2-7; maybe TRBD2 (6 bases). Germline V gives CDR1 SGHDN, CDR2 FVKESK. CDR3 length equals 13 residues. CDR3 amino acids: CASRGGDSYEQDF. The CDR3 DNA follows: TGTGCCAGCAGAGGAGGGGACTCTTACGAGCAGGACTTC.

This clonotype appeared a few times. The CDR3, as DNA: TGCAGTGCTAGAGTCAGTCCCACGGATACGCAGTATTTT. Amino acid sequence: CSARVSPTDTQYF. The genes are TRBV20-1 and TRBJ2-3; unclear D gene. Between the trimmed V and J ends, which lost 1 base and 6 bases, there was a span of 11 bases. CDR3 length equals 13 residues. Germline CDR1 is DFQATT and CDR2 is SNEGSKA (reference sequence).

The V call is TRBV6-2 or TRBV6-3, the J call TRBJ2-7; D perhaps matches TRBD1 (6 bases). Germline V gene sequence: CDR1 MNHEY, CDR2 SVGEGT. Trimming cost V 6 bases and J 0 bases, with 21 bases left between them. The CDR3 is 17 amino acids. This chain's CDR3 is CASSFKRGGFTSYEQYF. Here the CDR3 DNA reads TGTGCCAGCAGCTTCAAACGAGGGGGATTTACCTCCTACGAGCAGTACTTC.

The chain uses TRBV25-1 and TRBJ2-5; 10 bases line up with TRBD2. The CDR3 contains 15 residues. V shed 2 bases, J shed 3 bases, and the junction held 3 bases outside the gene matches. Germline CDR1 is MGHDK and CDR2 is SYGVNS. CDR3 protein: CASSEGSGREETQYF. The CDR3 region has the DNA TGTGCCAGCAGTGAAGGGAGCGGGAGGGAAGAGACCCAGTACTTC.

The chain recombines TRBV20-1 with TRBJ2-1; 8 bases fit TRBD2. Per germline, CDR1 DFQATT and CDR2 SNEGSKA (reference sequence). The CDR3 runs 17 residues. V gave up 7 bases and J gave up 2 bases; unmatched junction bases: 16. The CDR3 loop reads CSGSGSGQRGTYNEQFF. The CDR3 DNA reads TGCAGTGGATCAGGATCTGGGCAGCGGGGGACCTACAATGAGCAGTTCTTC.

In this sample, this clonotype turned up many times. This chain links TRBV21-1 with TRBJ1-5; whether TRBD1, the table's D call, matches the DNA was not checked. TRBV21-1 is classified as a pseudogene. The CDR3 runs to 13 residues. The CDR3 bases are TGTGCCAGCAGCAACAGGGGCAATCAGCCCCAGCATTTT. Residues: CASSNRGNQPQHF.

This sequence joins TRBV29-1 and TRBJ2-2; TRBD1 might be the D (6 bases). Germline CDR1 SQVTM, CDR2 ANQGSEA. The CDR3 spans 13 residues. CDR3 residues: CSSGTLNTGELFF. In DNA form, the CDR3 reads TGCAGTTCCGGGACACTTAACACCGGGGAGCTGTTTTTT.

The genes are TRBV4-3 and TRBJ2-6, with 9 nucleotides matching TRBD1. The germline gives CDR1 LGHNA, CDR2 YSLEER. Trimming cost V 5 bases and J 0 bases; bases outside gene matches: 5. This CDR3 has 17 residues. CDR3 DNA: TGCGCCAGCAGCGAGACAGGGGGGAGCTCTGGGGCCAACGTCCTGACTTTC. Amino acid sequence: CASSETGGSSGANVLTF.

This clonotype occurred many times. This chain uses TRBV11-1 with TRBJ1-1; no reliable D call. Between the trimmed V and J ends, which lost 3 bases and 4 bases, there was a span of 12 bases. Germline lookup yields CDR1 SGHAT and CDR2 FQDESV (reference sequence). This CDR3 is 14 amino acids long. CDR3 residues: CASSLARGGTEAFF. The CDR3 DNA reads TGTGCCAGCAGCTTGGCTCGGGGAGGCACTGAAGCTTTCTTT. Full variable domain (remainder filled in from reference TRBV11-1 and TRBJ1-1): EAEVAQSPRYKITEKSQAVAFWCDPISGHATLYWYRQILGQGPELLVQFQDESVVDDSQLPKDRFSAERLKGVDSTLKIQPAELGDSAMYLCASSLARGGTEAFFGQGTRLTVV.

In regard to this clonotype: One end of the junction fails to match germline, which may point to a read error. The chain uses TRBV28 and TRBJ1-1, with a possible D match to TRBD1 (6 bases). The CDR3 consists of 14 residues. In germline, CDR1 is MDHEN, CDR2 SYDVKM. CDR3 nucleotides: TGTGCCAGCAGATCTCTCCAGGGGAACACTGTAGCTTTCTTT. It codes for CASRSLQGNTVAFF. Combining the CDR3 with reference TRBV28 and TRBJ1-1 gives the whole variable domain DVKVTQSSRYLVKRTGEKVFLECVQDMDHENMFWYRQDPGLGLRLIYFSYDVKMKEKGDIPEGYSVSREKKERFSLILESASTNQTSMYLCASRSLQGNTVAFFGQGTRLTVV.

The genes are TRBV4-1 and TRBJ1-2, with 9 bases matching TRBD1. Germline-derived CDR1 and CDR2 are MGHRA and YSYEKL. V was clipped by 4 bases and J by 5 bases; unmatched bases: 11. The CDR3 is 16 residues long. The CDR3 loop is CASSLQTGGAGYGYTF. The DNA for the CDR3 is TGCGCCAGCAGCCTCCAAACAGGGGGCGCGGGGTATGGCTACACCTTC.

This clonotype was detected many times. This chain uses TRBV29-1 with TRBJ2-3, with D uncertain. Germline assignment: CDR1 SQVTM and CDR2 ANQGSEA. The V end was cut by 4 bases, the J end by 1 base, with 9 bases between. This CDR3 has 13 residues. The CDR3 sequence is CSVVDLRTDTQYF. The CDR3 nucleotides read TGCAGCGTTGTAGACCTGCGCACAGATACGCAGTATTTT.

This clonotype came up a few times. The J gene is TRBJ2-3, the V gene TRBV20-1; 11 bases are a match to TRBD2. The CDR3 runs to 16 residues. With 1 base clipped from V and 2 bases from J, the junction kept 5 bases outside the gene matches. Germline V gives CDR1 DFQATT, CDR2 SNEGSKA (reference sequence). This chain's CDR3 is CSARGLAGINTDTQYF. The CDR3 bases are TGCAGTGCTAGAGGACTAGCGGGGATCAACACAGATACGCAGTATTTT.

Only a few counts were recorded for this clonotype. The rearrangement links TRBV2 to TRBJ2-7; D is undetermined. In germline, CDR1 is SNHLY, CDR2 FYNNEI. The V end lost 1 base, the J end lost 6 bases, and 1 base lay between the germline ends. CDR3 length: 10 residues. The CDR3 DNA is TGTGCCAGCAGTGAAGGCGAGCAGTACTTC. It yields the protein CASSEGEQYF.

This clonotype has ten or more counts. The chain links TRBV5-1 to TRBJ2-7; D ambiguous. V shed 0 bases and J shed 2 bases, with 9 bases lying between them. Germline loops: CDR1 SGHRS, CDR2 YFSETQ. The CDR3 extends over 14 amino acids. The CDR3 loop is CASSLVAGAYEQYF. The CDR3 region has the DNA TGCGCCAGCAGCTTGGTGGCAGGAGCCTACGAGCAGTACTTC.

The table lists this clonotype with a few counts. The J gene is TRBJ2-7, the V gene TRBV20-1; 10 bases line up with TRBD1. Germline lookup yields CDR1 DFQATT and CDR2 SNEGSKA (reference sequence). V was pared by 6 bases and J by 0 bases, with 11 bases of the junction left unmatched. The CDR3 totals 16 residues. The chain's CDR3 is CSAHFGGQGSSYEQYF. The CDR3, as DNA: TGCAGTGCCCACTTTGGGGGACAGGGGAGCTCCTACGAGCAGTACTTC.

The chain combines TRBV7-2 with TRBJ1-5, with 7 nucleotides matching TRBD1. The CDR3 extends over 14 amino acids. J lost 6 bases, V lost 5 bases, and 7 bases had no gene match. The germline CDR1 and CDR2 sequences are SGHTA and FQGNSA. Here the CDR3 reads CASSNRQGSQPQHF. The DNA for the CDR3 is TGTGCCAGCAGCAACCGACAGGGTAGTCAGCCCCAGCATTTT.